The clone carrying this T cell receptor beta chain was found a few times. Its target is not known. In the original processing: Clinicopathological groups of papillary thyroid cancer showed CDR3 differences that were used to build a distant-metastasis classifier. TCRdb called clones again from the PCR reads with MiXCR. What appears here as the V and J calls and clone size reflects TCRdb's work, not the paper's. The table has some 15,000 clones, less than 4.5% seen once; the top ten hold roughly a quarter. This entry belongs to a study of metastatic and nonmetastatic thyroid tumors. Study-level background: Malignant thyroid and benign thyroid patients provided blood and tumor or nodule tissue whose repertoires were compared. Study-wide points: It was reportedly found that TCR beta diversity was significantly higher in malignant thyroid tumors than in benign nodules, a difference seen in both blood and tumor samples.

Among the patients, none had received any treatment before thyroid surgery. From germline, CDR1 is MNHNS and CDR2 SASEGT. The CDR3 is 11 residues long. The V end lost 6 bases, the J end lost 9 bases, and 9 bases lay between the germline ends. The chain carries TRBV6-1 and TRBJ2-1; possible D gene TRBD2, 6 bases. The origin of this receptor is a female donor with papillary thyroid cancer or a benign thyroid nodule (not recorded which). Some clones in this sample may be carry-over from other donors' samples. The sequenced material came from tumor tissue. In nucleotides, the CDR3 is TGTGCCAGCAGAGGGACTGGTGAGCAGTTCTTC. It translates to CASRGTGEQFF.